This T cell receptor beta chain was retrieved from a study of human T cells and chemical hapten exposure (dated by TCRdb to about 2021). Some background on the complete study: For sensitization, 2% DPC in acetone was applied to a 2 cm by 2 cm area of upper inner arm skin. Patient blood was sampled pre-sensitization (week 0) and at 2, 6 and about 24 weeks after DPC sensitization. Peripheral blood TCR repertoire changes were tracked in vivo in alopecia patients during primary and secondary sensitization to the hapten diphenylcyclopropenone (DPC). Libraries were combined into a pool for sequencing, and differences in TCR yield between samples came mainly from small differences in library volumes within the pool. Roughly 30 alopecia patients provided blood for TCR sequencing at one to four time points (pre-sensitization, 2, 6 and 24 weeks). Patch tests used Finn chambers with 0.01% DPC on the upper back, scored after 6 days by International Contact Dermatitis Research Group standards. The patient cohort, mostly female, included alopecia areata with under or over 50% scalp involvement, alopecia totalis and alopecia universalis. Throughout the study period of about 23 weeks, patients also received therapeutic DPC doses to the scalp every week. On the study overall, not on this receptor specifically: No change with DPC sensitization was found in the number of TCRs above 1 in 1000 frequency, and no evidence of global repertoire structure alterations was found. Compared with pre-sensitization or healthy control sets, expanded TCRs formed significantly more large CDR3 similarity clusters, which is consistent with antigen-driven responses. Repeated subsampling changed both the strength of the expansion versus patch-test correlation and the threshold at which that correlation became significant. Because all patients had alopecia, a presumed autoimmune disease, the immune response of the patients might differ from that of healthy individuals. The number of PT1 expanded TCRs positively correlated with patch test score, significant at thresholds 8, 16 and 32 but not 4.

At the junction V is shortened by 4 bases and J by 7 bases; bases outside the gene matches: 6. Including cysteine and phenylalanine, the CDR3 has 14 amino acids. Only the CDR3 DNA is retained, 42 bases long and in frame from the first base. Per the germline V gene, SGHDT is the CDR1 and YYEEEE is the CDR2. The time point label for this specimen denotes: pre-sensitization, week 0. This sample's treatment or condition label indicates: therapeutic diphenylcyclopropenone sensitization with weekly scalp DPC. At each patch-test visit, blood was drawn before the patch test was applied. Patients were eligible if aged 18 to 70, diagnosed with alopecia and judged suitable for DPC therapy, and pregnant patients were excluded. Total RNA was extracted from unfractionated whole blood collected in Tempus Blood RNA tubes. Receptor libraries were prepared by RACE. Sequenced on a NextSeq 500. Library preparation attached unique molecular identifiers to individual cDNA molecules for quantitative, reproducible TCR counting. From each blood RNA sample, both TCR alpha and TCR beta chains were sequenced. The source study handled its data this way. A median of around 100,000 TCRs per sample was observed, with a range of 23,224 to 690,600. V, J and CDR3 annotation of the TCR reads was performed with the Decombinator software suite. For the PS versus PT1 abundance plots, all samples were subsampled to the same number of TCRs (28,000). TCRs were defined as expanded if absent before sensitization and observed at least eight times at the 2-week time point. TCRdb took the public reads, trimmed them with fastp at Q25, ran MiXCR for clone calling and kept in-frame beta chains. Each entry merges the rows of one CDR3 protein and shows their most common DNA and genes. It is TCRdb's table, rather than the study itself, that gives the V and J calls and clone size. The sample yields more than 250,000 distinct CDR3 sequences; approximately 7.5% were counted once. The ten most abundant clones make up more than 0.95% of the sample.

Note on this clonotype: Its antigen is not yet known. No much larger clone exists at a distance of one base, and base qualities are not known.

Sequencing used whole blood, obtained in connection with sensitization to the hapten diphenylcyclopropenone (DPC). This TCR came from a man between 18 and 35 years old with alopecia areata. Some clones in this sample may be carry-over from other donors' samples. This sequence uses TRBV5-6 and TRBJ1-4; the central 8 bases match TRBD1. In nucleotides, the sequence is TGTGCCAGCAGCAGCGGAACAGGGGGTGAAAAACTGTTTTTT. Its coded protein is CASSSGTGGEKLFF.